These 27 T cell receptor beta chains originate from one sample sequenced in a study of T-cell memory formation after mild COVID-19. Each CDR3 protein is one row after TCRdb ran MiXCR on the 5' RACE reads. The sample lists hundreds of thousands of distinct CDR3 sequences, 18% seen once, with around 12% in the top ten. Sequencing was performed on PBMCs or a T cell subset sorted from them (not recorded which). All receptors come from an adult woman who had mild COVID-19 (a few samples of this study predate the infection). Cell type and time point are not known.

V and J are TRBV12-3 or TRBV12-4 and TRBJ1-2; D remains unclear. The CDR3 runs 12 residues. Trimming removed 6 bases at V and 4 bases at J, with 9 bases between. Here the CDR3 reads CASSVLSYGYTF. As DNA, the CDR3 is TGTGCCAGCAGCGTCCTTAGCTATGGCTACACCTTC.

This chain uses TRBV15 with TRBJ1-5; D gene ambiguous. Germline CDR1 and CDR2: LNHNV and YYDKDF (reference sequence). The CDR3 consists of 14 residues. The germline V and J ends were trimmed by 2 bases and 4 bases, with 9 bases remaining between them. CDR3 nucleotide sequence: TGTGCCACCAGCAGACAGGTAACTAATCAGCCCCAGCATTTT. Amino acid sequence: CATSRQVTNQPQHF.

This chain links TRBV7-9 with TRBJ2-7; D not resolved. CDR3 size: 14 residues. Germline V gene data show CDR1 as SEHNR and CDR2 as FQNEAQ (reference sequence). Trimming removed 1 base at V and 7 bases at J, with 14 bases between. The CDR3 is CASSLGELLSEQYF. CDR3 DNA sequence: TGTGCCAGCAGCTTAGGCGAACTCCTCTCGGAGCAGTACTTC.

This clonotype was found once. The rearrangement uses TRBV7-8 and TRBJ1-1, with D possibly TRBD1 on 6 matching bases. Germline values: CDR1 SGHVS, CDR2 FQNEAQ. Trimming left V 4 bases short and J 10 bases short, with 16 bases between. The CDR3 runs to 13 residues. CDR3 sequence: CASSSVTGNGAFF. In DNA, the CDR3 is TGTGCCAGCAGCTCAGTAACAGGGAATGGAGCTTTCTTT. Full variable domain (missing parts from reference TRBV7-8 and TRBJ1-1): GAGVSQSPRYKVAKRGQDVALRCDPISGHVSLFWYQQALGQGPEFLTYFQNEAQLDKSGLPSDRFFAERPEGSVSTLKIQRTQQEDSAVYLCASSSVTGNGAFFGQGTRLTVV.

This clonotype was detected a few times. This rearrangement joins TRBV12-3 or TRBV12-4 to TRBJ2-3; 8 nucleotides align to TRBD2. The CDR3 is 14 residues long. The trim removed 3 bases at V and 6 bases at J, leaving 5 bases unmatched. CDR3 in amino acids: CASSLGLGFDTQYF. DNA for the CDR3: TGTGCCAGCAGTTTGGGACTAGGGTTCGATACGCAGTATTTT.

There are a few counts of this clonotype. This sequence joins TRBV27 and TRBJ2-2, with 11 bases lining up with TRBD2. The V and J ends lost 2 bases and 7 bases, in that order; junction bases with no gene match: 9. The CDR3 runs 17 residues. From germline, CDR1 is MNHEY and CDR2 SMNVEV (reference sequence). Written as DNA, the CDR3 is TGTGCCAGCAGTTTACTTATAGCGGGGGGGCAAGGCGGGGAGCTGTTTTTT. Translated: CASSLLIAGGQGGELFF.

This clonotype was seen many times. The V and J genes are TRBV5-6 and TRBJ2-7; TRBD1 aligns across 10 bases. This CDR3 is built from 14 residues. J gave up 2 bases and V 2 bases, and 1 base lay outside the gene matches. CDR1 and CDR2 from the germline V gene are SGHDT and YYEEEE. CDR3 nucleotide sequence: TGTGCCAGCAGCTTTGGGACAGGGGCCTACGAGCAGTACTTC. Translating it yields CASSFGTGAYEQYF. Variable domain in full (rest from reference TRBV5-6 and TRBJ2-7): DAGVTQSPTHLIKTRGQQVTLRCSPKSGHDTVSWYQQALGQGPQFIFQYYEEEERQRGNFPDRFSGHQFPNYSSELNVNALLLGDSALYLCASSFGTGAYEQYFGPGTRLTVT.

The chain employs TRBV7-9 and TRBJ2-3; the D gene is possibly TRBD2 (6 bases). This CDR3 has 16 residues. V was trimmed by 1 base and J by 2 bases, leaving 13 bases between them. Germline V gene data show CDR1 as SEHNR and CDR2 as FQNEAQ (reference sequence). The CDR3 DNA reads TGTGCCAGCAGCTTAGGGTTAGCGGACTACACAGATACGCAGTATTTT. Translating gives CASSLGLADYTDTQYF. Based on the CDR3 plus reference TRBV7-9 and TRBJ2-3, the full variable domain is DTGVSQNPRHKITKRGQNVTFRCDPISEHNRLYWYRQTLGQGPEFLTYFQNEAQLEKSRLLSDRFSAERPKGSFSTLEIQRTEQGDSAMYLCASSLGLADYTDTQYFGPGTRLTVL.

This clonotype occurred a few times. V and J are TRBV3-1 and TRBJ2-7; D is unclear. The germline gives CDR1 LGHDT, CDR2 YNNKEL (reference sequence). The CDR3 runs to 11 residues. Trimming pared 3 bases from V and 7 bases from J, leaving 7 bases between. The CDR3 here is CASSQLGEQYF. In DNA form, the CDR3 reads TGTGCCAGCAGCCAGTTAGGGGAGCAGTACTTC.

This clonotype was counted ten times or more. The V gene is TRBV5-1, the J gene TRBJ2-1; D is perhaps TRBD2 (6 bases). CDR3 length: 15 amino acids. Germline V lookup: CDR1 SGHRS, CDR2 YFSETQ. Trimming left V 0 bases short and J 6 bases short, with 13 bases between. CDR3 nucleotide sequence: TGCGCCAGCAGCTTGGACGGGAGTGGTAGCAATGAGCAGTTCTTC. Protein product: CASSLDGSGSNEQFF.

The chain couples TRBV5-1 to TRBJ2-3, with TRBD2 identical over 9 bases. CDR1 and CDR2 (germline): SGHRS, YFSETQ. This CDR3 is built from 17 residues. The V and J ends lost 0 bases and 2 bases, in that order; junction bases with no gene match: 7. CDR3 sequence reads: CASSLARERGVTDTQYF. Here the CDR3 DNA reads TGCGCCAGCAGCTTGGCCCGAGAGCGGGGGGTCACAGATACGCAGTATTTT.

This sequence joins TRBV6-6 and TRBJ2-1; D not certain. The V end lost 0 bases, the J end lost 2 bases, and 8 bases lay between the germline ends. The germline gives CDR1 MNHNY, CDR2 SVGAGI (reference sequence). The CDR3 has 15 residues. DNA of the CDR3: TGTGCCAGCAGTTACTCGGGTGAACCCTACAATGAGCAGTTCTTC. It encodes CASSYSGEPYNEQFF.

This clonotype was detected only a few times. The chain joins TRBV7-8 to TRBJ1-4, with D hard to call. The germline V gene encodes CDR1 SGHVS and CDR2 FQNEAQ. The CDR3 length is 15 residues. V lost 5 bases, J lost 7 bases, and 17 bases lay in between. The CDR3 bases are TGTGCCAGCAGCCTCAGTTCCGCAAAGAGTGAAAAACTGTTTTTT. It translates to CASSLSSAKSEKLFF.

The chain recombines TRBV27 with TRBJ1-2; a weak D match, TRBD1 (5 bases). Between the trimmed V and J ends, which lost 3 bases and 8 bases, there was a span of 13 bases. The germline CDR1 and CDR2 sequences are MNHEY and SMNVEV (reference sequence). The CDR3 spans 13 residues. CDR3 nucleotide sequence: TGTGCCAGCAGTTTCCGGGGGGTGGACGGCTACACCTTC. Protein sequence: CASSFRGVDGYTF.

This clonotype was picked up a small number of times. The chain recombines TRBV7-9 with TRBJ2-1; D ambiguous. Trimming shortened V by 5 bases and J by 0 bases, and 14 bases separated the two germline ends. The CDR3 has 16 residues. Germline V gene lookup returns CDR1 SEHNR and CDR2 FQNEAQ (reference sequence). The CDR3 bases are TGTGCCAGCAGCCTCTGGATGACAAGCTCCTACAATGAGCAGTTCTTC. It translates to CASSLWMTSSYNEQFF. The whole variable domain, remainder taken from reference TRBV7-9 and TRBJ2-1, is DTGVSQNPRHKITKRGQNVTFRCDPISEHNRLYWYRQTLGQGPEFLTYFQNEAQLEKSRLLSDRFSAERPKGSFSTLEIQRTEQGDSAMYLCASSLWMTSSYNEQFFGPGTRLTVL.

CDR3 nucleotides: TGTGCCACCAGTGACCGCCGCGGCGGGACCTACGAGCAGTACTTC. This gives the protein CATSDRRGGTYEQYF. The chain employs TRBV24-1 and TRBJ2-7, with a weak D call TRBD2 (6 bases). CDR3 length: 15 residues. Germline values: CDR1 KGHDR, CDR2 SFDVKD. Between the trimmed V and J ends, which lost 4 bases and 2 bases, there was a span of 14 bases.

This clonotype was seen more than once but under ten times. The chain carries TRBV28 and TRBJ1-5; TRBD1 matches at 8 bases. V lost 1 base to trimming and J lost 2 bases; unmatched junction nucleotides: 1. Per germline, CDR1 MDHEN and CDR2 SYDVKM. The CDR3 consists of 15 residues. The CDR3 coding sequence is TGTGCCAGCAGTTTATTGACAGGGGGCAATCAGCCCCAGCATTTT. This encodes CASSLLTGGNQPQHF. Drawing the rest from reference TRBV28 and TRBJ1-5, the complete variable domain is DVKVTQSSRYLVKRTGEKVFLECVQDMDHENMFWYRQDPGLGLRLIYFSYDVKMKEKGDIPEGYSVSREKKERFSLILESASTNQTSMYLCASSLLTGGNQPQHFGDGTRLSIL.

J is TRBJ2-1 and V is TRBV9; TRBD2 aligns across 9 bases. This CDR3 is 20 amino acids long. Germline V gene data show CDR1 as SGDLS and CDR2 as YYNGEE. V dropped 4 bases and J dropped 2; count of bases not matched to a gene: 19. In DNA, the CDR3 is TGTGCCAGCAGCCCAATGGGGAGGGCTAGCGGGAAGATCCCCTACAATGAGCAGTTCTTC. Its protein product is CASSPMGRASGKIPYNEQFF.

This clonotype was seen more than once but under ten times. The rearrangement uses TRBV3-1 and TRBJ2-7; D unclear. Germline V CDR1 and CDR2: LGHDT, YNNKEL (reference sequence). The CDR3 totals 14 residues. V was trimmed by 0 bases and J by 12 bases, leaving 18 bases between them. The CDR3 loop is CASSQDIGAIRVYF. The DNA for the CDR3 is TGTGCCAGCAGCCAAGATATCGGCGCGATTCGGGTGTACTTC.

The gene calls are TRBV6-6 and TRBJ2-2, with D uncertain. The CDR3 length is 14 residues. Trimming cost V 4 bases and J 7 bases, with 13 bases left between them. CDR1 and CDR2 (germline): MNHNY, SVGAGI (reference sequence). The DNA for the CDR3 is TGTGCCAGCAGTTTTTCTCATGAGGTCGGGGAGCTGTTTTTT. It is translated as CASSFSHEVGELFF.

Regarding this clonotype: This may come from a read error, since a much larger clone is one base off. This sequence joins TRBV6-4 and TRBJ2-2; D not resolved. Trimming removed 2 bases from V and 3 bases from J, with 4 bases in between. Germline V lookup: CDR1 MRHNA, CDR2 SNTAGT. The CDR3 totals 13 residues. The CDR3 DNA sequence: TGTGCCAGCAGTGACGTGGACACCGGGGAGCTGTTTTTT. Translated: CASSDVDTGELFF.

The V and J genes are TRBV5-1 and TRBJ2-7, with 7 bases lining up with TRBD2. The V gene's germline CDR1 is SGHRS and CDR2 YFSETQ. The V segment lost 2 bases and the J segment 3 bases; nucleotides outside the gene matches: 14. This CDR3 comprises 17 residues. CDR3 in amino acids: CASSFFLETSSHYEQYF. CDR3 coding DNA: TGCGCCAGCAGCTTTTTCTTGGAGACTAGCAGTCACTACGAGCAGTACTTC.

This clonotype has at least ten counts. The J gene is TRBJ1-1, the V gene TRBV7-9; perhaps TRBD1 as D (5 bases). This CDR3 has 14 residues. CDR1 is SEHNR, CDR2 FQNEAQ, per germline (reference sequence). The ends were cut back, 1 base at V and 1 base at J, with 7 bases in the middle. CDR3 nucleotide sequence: TGTGCCAGCAGCTTAGGGGGCACGAACACTGAAGCTTTCTTT. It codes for CASSLGGTNTEAFF. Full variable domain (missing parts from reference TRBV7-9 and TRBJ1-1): DTGVSQNPRHKITKRGQNVTFRCDPISEHNRLYWYRQTLGQGPEFLTYFQNEAQLEKSRLLSDRFSAERPKGSFSTLEIQRTEQGDSAMYLCASSLGGTNTEAFFGQGTRLTVV.

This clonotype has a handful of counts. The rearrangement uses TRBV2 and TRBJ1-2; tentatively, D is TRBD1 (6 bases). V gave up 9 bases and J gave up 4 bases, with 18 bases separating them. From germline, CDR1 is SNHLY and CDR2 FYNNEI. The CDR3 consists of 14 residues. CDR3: CARTQGAAIYGYTF. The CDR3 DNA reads TGTGCCAGAACACAGGGAGCGGCTATCTATGGCTACACCTTC. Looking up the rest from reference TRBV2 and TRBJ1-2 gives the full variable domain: EPEVTQTPSHQVTQMGQEVILRCVPISNHLYFYWYRQILGQKVEFLVSFYNNEISEKSEIFDDQFSVERPDGSNFTLKIRSTKLEDSAMYFCARTQGAAIYGYTFGSGTRLTVV.

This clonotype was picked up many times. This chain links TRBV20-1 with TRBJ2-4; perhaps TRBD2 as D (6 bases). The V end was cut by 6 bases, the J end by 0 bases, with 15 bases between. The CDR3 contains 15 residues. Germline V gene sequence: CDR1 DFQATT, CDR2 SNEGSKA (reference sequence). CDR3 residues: CSAATQGLAKNIQYF. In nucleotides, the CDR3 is TGCAGTGCCGCAACTCAGGGACTAGCCAAAAACATTCAGTACTTC.

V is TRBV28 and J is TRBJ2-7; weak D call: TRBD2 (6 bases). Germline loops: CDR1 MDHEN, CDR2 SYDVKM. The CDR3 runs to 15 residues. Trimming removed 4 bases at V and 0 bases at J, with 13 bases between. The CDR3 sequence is CASSSREESSYEQYF. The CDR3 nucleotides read TGTGCCAGCAGTTCTAGGGAGGAAAGCTCCTACGAGCAGTACTTC.

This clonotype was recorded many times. For the CDR3, the DNA is TGTGCCAGCAGTTTAATGCTCGGGTCTGAAGCTTTCTTT. Residues: CASSLMLGSEAFF. This chain links TRBV12-3 or TRBV12-4 with TRBJ1-1; D is unresolved. This CDR3 contains 13 residues. V lost 2 bases and J 6 bases, leaving 10 bases between the germline ends.